A selection of T cell receptor beta chains follows, all from one sample in a study of blood T cell repertoires in COVID-19. Generated by immunoSEQ multiplex PCR, the TCRdb table keeps only in-frame clones and is missing some. The data contain 100,000 to 120,000 clones, roughly 80% of them seen just once; the ten biggest clones take up roughly a fifth. Sequencing was carried out using peripheral blood. Receptors were obtained from a woman between 65 and 79 years old with acute or convalescent COVID-19. CDR3s include the opening cysteine and the closing phenylalanine or tryptophan. D genes are given only for firm matches. Clone size is stated in some rows and not others, as once, few, many or a class when expanded.

d_call: -; v_call: TRBV18; clone_size: few; j_call: TRBJ1-2; cdr3_nt: TGTGCCAGCTCACCACCTACGTTGGACAGCTATGGCTACACCTTC; cdr3_aa: CASSPPTLDSYGYTF
d_call: -; v_call: TRBV20-1; clone_size: once; j_call: TRBJ2-5; cdr3_nt: TGCAGTGCTAGTCCGAGACAGGCCCAAGAGACCCAGTACTTC; cdr3_aa: CSASPRQAQETQYF
d_call: -; v_call: TRBV19; clone_size: few; j_call: TRBJ1-6; cdr3_nt: TGTGCCAGTAACGAACAGGTGAATTCACCCCTCCACTTT; cdr3_aa: CASNEQVNSPLHF
d_call: -; v_call: TRBV5-4; clone_size: -; j_call: TRBJ2-3; cdr3_nt: TGTGCCAGCAGCGCCAGGGGCACAGATACGCAGTATTTT; cdr3_aa: CASSARGTDTQYF
d_call: -; v_call: TRBV7-2; clone_size: -; j_call: TRBJ1-2; cdr3_nt: TGTGCCAGCAGCTTTCCAGGGACAAGCCTCTATGGCTACACCTTC; cdr3_aa: CASSFPGTSLYGYTF
d_call: TRBD1; v_call: TRBV2; clone_size: -; j_call: TRBJ1-5; cdr3_nt: TGTGCCAGCAGTGGGGACAGGGGCGGGTGGAGGAACAATCAGCCCCAGCATTTT; cdr3_aa: CASSGDRGGWRNNQPQHF
d_call: TRBD1; v_call: TRBV19; clone_size: -; j_call: TRBJ2-2; cdr3_nt: TGTGCCAGTATCAAGCAGGGGGCGAACACCGGGGAGCTGTTTTTT; cdr3_aa: CASIKQGANTGELFF
d_call: TRBD1; v_call: TRBV19; clone_size: -; j_call: TRBJ1-2; cdr3_nt: TGTGCCAGTAGCGACACAGGGGAGTCTGGCTACACCTTC; cdr3_aa: CASSDTGESGYTF
d_call: -; v_call: TRBV12-5; clone_size: -; j_call: TRBJ1-5; cdr3_nt: TGTGCTAGTAGGGGGAGCAATCAGCCCCAGCATTTT; cdr3_aa: CASRGSNQPQHF
d_call: TRBD2; v_call: TRBV5-6; clone_size: many; j_call: TRBJ2-1; cdr3_nt: TGTGCCAGCAGCTTGCTAACTAGCGGGGGCCCGCTTAATGAGCAGTTCTTC; cdr3_aa: CASSLLTSGGPLNEQFF
d_call: TRBD1; v_call: TRBV28; clone_size: -; j_call: TRBJ1-3; cdr3_nt: TGTGCCAGCAGATCGCCCGACAGGACAGGGATGGACACCATATATTTT; cdr3_aa: CASRSPDRTGMDTIYF
d_call: TRBD1; v_call: TRBV6-5; clone_size: -; j_call: TRBJ1-1; cdr3_nt: TGTGCCAGCAAACGACAGGGCCAGAACACTGAAGCTTTCTTT; cdr3_aa: CASKRQGQNTEAFF
d_call: -; v_call: TRBV7-2; clone_size: -; j_call: TRBJ1-4; cdr3_nt: TGTGCCAGCAGCTCCTCGGGGGGGAGTAATGAAAAACTGTTTTTT; cdr3_aa: CASSSSGGSNEKLFF
d_call: TRBD2; v_call: TRBV7-8; clone_size: few; j_call: TRBJ2-7; cdr3_nt: TGTGCCAGCACCGAGGGGACTAACGGATACGAGCAGTACTTC; cdr3_aa: CASTEGTNGYEQYF
d_call: TRBD1; v_call: TRBV19; clone_size: few; j_call: TRBJ1-4; cdr3_nt: TGTGCCACCTCGTCGACCACAGGGGGAAAACTGTTTTTT; cdr3_aa: CATSSTTGGKLFF
d_call: TRBD1; v_call: TRBV7-9; clone_size: -; j_call: TRBJ1-1; cdr3_nt: TGTGCCAGCAGCTTAGTCGTGGGGACAGCGACGAACACTGAAGCTTTCTTT; cdr3_aa: CASSLVVGTATNTEAFF
d_call: TRBD2; v_call: TRBV9; clone_size: -; j_call: TRBJ2-3; cdr3_nt: TGTGCCAGCAGCGTTGGACTAGCGGGATCCGGCACAGATACGCAGTATTTT; cdr3_aa: CASSVGLAGSGTDTQYF
d_call: TRBD1; v_call: TRBV19; clone_size: -; j_call: TRBJ1-6; cdr3_nt: TGTGCCAGTAGATCACCATCGACAGGGGTCGATTCACCCCTCCACTTT; cdr3_aa: CASRSPSTGVDSPLHF
d_call: -; v_call: TRBV4-3; clone_size: few; j_call: TRBJ1-1; cdr3_nt: TGCGCCAGCAGCCACCCACTGGGGGGTGAAGCTTTCTTT; cdr3_aa: CASSHPLGGEAFF
d_call: TRBD2; v_call: TRBV5-5; clone_size: -; j_call: TRBJ2-3; cdr3_nt: TGTGCCAGCAGCTTGGCCGGACTAGCGGGGAGGAATCCCACAGATACGCAGTATTTT; cdr3_aa: CASSLAGLAGRNPTDTQYF
d_call: -; v_call: TRBV5-8; clone_size: few; j_call: TRBJ2-2; cdr3_nt: TGTGCCAGCAGCTCTGTTCCTGGCCGAGGGGAGCTGTTTTTT; cdr3_aa: CASSSVPGRGELFF
d_call: TRBD2; v_call: TRBV6-1; clone_size: -; j_call: TRBJ2-3; cdr3_nt: TGTGCCAGCAGTGAAGACTTTAGACTAGCGGGGGGCAGCACAGATACGCAGTATTTT; cdr3_aa: CASSEDFRLAGGSTDTQYF
d_call: TRBD1; v_call: TRBV7-9; clone_size: few; j_call: TRBJ1-3; cdr3_nt: TGTGCCAGCAGCACGAGGACAGGTTTCGAAACTGGAAACACCATATATTTT; cdr3_aa: CASSTRTGFETGNTIYF
d_call: -; v_call: TRBV15; clone_size: -; j_call: TRBJ2-2; cdr3_nt: TGTGCCACCAGCGGAGCCCAAACAAACACCGGGGAGCTGTTTTTT; cdr3_aa: CATSGAQTNTGELFF
d_call: -; v_call: TRBV2; clone_size: -; j_call: TRBJ1-5; cdr3_nt: TGTGCCAGCAGTGACGGGTATTTCGATAGCAATCAGCCCCAGCATTTT; cdr3_aa: CASSDGYFDSNQPQHF
d_call: TRBD1; v_call: TRBV28; clone_size: -; j_call: TRBJ1-2; cdr3_nt: TGTGCCAGCAGCACGACAGGGGGCGGCTATGGCTACACCTTC; cdr3_aa: CASSTTGGGYGYTF
d_call: TRBD1; v_call: TRBV6-5; clone_size: once; j_call: TRBJ1-2; cdr3_nt: TGTGCCAGCACCCCTGATTGGACAGGGGGCTATGGCTACACCTTC; cdr3_aa: CASTPDWTGGYGYTF
d_call: -; v_call: TRBV7-6; clone_size: -; j_call: TRBJ1-2; cdr3_nt: TGTGCCAGCAGCTTAGGAGCAGGCAACTATGGCTACACCTTC; cdr3_aa: CASSLGAGNYGYTF
d_call: TRBD2; v_call: TRBV27; clone_size: -; j_call: TRBJ2-1; cdr3_nt: TGTGCCAGCAGTCCACTCCGACTAGCGGGGGCGTATAACAATGAGCAGTTCTTC; cdr3_aa: CASSPLRLAGAYNNEQFF
d_call: TRBD1; v_call: TRBV15; clone_size: few; j_call: TRBJ1-2; cdr3_nt: TGTGCCACCAGCAGAGCGTCAGGGGGTAACTATGGCTACACCTTC; cdr3_aa: CATSRASGGNYGYTF
d_call: -; v_call: TRBV27; clone_size: once; j_call: TRBJ1-2; cdr3_nt: TGTGCCAGCAGCTACTCCGGCGTGCGGACTAACTATGGCTACACCTTC; cdr3_aa: CASSYSGVRTNYGYTF
d_call: TRBD1; v_call: TRBV19; clone_size: -; j_call: TRBJ1-5; cdr3_nt: TGTGCCAGTAGTCCCCGGGCAGGGGGGCAGCCCCAGCATTTT; cdr3_aa: CASSPRAGGQPQHF
d_call: TRBD1; v_call: TRBV29-1; clone_size: -; j_call: TRBJ2-2; cdr3_nt: TGCAGCGTTTACAGGGGATACACCGGGGAGCTGTTTTTT; cdr3_aa: CSVYRGYTGELFF
d_call: -; v_call: TRBV28; clone_size: -; j_call: TRBJ2-2; cdr3_nt: TGTGCCAGCAAAGGGGTTAAAACCGGGGAGCTGTTTTTT; cdr3_aa: CASKGVKTGELFF
d_call: TRBD1; v_call: TRBV13; clone_size: -; j_call: TRBJ1-1; cdr3_nt: TGTGCCAGCAGCTTGGAGGGGGCCCCTGAAGCTTTCTTT; cdr3_aa: CASSLEGAPEAFF
d_call: TRBD1; v_call: TRBV19; clone_size: -; j_call: TRBJ1-2; cdr3_nt: TGTGCCAGTAGTACCCAAAGACAGGGGGTTAACTATGGCTACACCTTC; cdr3_aa: CASSTQRQGVNYGYTF
d_call: TRBD1; v_call: TRBV18; clone_size: -; j_call: TRBJ2-7; cdr3_nt: TGTGCCAGCTCACCACTCCGGGACAGTGTCGAGCAGTACTTC; cdr3_aa: CASSPLRDSVEQYF
d_call: -; v_call: TRBV11-2; clone_size: few; j_call: TRBJ2-4; cdr3_nt: TGTGCCAGCAGCGTACCTAGGGGAGCCAAAAACATTCAGTACTTC; cdr3_aa: CASSVPRGAKNIQYF
d_call: -; v_call: TRBV28; clone_size: -; j_call: TRBJ2-1; cdr3_nt: TGTGCCAGCAGTTTCGCGGGGACAGTTTCCTACAATGAGCAGTTCTTC; cdr3_aa: CASSFAGTVSYNEQFF
d_call: -; v_call: TRBV30; clone_size: few; j_call: TRBJ1-2; cdr3_nt: TGTGCCTGGCGCGGGAACTATGGCTACACCTTC; cdr3_aa: CAWRGNYGYTF
d_call: TRBD1; v_call: TRBV4-1; clone_size: -; j_call: TRBJ1-3; cdr3_nt: TGCGCCAGCAGCCTGACAGGGGGCTCTGGAAACACCATATATTTT; cdr3_aa: CASSLTGGSGNTIYF
d_call: -; v_call: TRBV19; clone_size: -; j_call: TRBJ1-3; cdr3_nt: TGTGCCACCACGGTAGAGAACTCTGGAAACACCATATATTTT; cdr3_aa: CATTVENSGNTIYF
d_call: TRBD1; v_call: TRBV28; clone_size: -; j_call: TRBJ1-3; cdr3_nt: TGTGCCAGCAGGGGACAGGGCTACTCTGGAAACACCATATATTTT; cdr3_aa: CASRGQGYSGNTIYF
d_call: TRBD1; v_call: TRBV6-1; clone_size: -; j_call: TRBJ2-7; cdr3_nt: TGTGCCAGCAGTGAAAGCTGGACAGGACCCTACGAGCAGTACTTC; cdr3_aa: CASSESWTGPYEQYF
d_call: -; v_call: TRBV7-8; clone_size: -; j_call: TRBJ1-1; cdr3_nt: TGTGCCAGCAGCTTACTAGCGAATGTTGGGAACACTGAAGCTTTCTTT; cdr3_aa: CASSLLANVGNTEAFF
d_call: -; v_call: TRBV10-1; clone_size: -; j_call: TRBJ2-7; cdr3_nt: TGCGCCAGCAGTGTTTCCCAGGGGAGCGAGCAGTACTTC; cdr3_aa: CASSVSQGSEQYF
d_call: -; v_call: TRBV12-5; clone_size: -; j_call: TRBJ2-5; cdr3_nt: TGTGCTAGTGGTTACCTGGGGGCGGAGACCCAGTACTTC; cdr3_aa: CASGYLGAETQYF
d_call: TRBD1; v_call: TRBV7-2; clone_size: -; j_call: TRBJ2-1; cdr3_nt: TGTGCCAGCAGCCTAGAGGGGGCCAATGAGCAGTTCTTC; cdr3_aa: CASSLEGANEQFF
d_call: -; v_call: TRBV2; clone_size: -; j_call: TRBJ2-5; cdr3_nt: TGTGCCAGCAGTGGGAGTACGAGTGAGGGGGTGACCCAGTACTTC; cdr3_aa: CASSGSTSEGVTQYF
d_call: TRBD1; v_call: TRBV7-9; clone_size: -; j_call: TRBJ2-5; cdr3_nt: TGTGCCAGCAGCTTACCGCAGGGGGCCGGGGAGACCCAGTACTTC; cdr3_aa: CASSLPQGAGETQYF
d_call: -; v_call: TRBV11-2; clone_size: few; j_call: TRBJ1-2; cdr3_nt: TGTGCCAGCAGCGCGCCGGTGGTGTATGGCTACACCTTC; cdr3_aa: CASSAPVVYGYTF
d_call: TRBD1; v_call: TRBV18; clone_size: few; j_call: TRBJ1-6; cdr3_nt: TGTGCCAGCTCTCCGGACAGGGTTAAGAATTCACCCCTCCACTTT; cdr3_aa: CASSPDRVKNSPLHF
d_call: TRBD2; v_call: TRBV2; clone_size: -; j_call: TRBJ2-1; cdr3_nt: TGTGCAGATGGGGGGGACCCTAGCGGTCTCCTCGATGAGCAGTTCTTC; cdr3_aa: CADGGDPSGLLDEQFF
d_call: -; v_call: TRBV5-1; clone_size: few; j_call: TRBJ2-3; cdr3_nt: TGCGCCAGCAGCGTTCCAGACTCCACAGATACGCAGTATTTT; cdr3_aa: CASSVPDSTDTQYF
d_call: -; v_call: TRBV7-2; clone_size: -; j_call: TRBJ1-6; cdr3_nt: TGTGCCAGCAGCCGGACAGCAATTAATTCACCCCTCCACTTT; cdr3_aa: CASSRTAINSPLHF
d_call: -; v_call: TRBV12-3/TRBV12-4; clone_size: -; j_call: TRBJ1-1; cdr3_nt: TGCTCGACCAGACCTTCAGGGGCCACTGAAGCTTTCTTT; cdr3_aa: CSTRPSGATEAFF
d_call: -; v_call: TRBV28; clone_size: -; j_call: TRBJ2-3; cdr3_nt: TGTGCCAGCAGTCCCCTGGCGGGCACAGATACGCAGTATTTT; cdr3_aa: CASSPLAGTDTQYF